Below, 12 T cell receptor beta chains from the same sample are listed, as sequenced in a study of response to subunit inactivated influenza vaccine. One entry per CDR3 protein results from TCRdb running MiXCR on the RT-PCR reads. The sample yields 550,000 to 600,000 distinct CDR3 sequences, about 10% seen once. The material sequenced was PBMCs from blood, taken on the day of vaccination. Every receptor here comes from a man over 45 who received an inactivated influenza vaccine.

This clonotype was detected many times. This chain connects TRBV12-3 or TRBV12-4 to TRBJ2-3; 7 positions match TRBD1. The V gene end was trimmed by 3 bases and the J gene end by 3 bases; junction bases not matched to a gene: 6. The CDR3 is 15 amino acids. The CDR3 here is CASSFRTGVTDTQYF. The DNA for the CDR3 is TGTGCCAGCAGTTTCAGGACAGGAGTTACAGATACGCAGTATTTT.

Only a few counts were recorded for this clonotype. The genes are TRBV28 and TRBJ2-7, with a weak D call TRBD2 (7 bases). CDR3 length: 16 amino acids. CDR1 is MDHEN, CDR2 SYDVKM, per germline. V was pared by 5 bases and J by 0 bases, with 17 bases between. Here the CDR3 reads CASSPITGTTSYEQYF. The CDR3 DNA is TGTGCCAGCAGTCCTATTACAGGGACTACCTCCTACGAGCAGTACTTC.

This clonotype came up many times. This sequence joins TRBV29-1 and TRBJ1-2, with TRBD1 matching 9 bases. V lost 6 bases to trimming and J lost 4 bases; unmatched junction nucleotides: 9. Germline V gene lookup returns CDR1 SQVTM and CDR2 ANQGSEA. The CDR3 loop spans 14 amino acids. Here the CDR3 DNA reads TGCAGCGTACCCAGACAGGGGGGTAGCTATGGCTACACCTTC. Its protein product is CSVPRQGGSYGYTF.

This clonotype occurred a few times. The rearrangement uses TRBV12-3 or TRBV12-4 and TRBJ1-3; D uncertain. The CDR3 totals 13 residues. The germline V and J ends were trimmed by 0 bases and 5 bases, with 5 bases remaining between them. The CDR3 nucleotides read TGTGCCAGCAGTTTAGCTGGGAGAAACACCATATATTTT. This gives the protein CASSLAGRNTIYF.

Comments on this clonotype: Relative to the germline gene, one junction end is altered; a read error may explain this. The CDR3 loop is CSGQRGREETPYF. The CDR3 DNA is TGCAGCGGTCAGCGGGGGAGAGAAGAGACCCCGTACTTC. The J gene is TRBJ2-5, the V gene TRBV29-1; 8 nucleotides line up with TRBD2. CDR1 and CDR2 from the germline V gene are SQVTM and ANQGSEA. The CDR3 sequence is 13 residues long.

This clonotype was detected a few times. The chain joins TRBV19 to TRBJ1-4; TRBD1 might be the D (6 bases). The V and J ends lost 6 bases and 7 bases respectively, with 18 bases between them. Germline V gene data show CDR1 as LNHDA and CDR2 as SQIVND (reference sequence). CDR3 length equals 15 residues. The CDR3 sequence: CASRPDSVGTEKLFF. Here the CDR3 DNA reads TGTGCCAGTAGGCCGGACAGCGTCGGGACTGAAAAACTGTTTTTT.

This clonotype was seen only a few times. The chain recombines TRBV4-1 with TRBJ2-7, with 8 nucleotides matching TRBD1. Germline values: CDR1 MGHRA, CDR2 YSYEKL. With 1 base clipped from V and 6 bases from J, the junction kept 11 bases outside the gene matches. CDR3 length: 16 residues. The CDR3 DNA reads TGCGCCAGCAGCCAAGCCGCCCGGACAGGGAGGTTCGAGCAGTACTTC. The encoded protein is CASSQAARTGRFEQYF.

This clonotype was found a few times. The rearrangement links TRBV12-3 or TRBV12-4 to TRBJ2-7; 15 bases fit TRBD2. Unmatched junction bases numbered 8, after V lost 5 bases and J lost 3 bases. The CDR3 loop spans 17 amino acids. CDR3 residues: CASSTRTSGRANYEQYF. As DNA, the CDR3 is TGTGCCAGCAGTACAAGGACTAGCGGGAGGGCCAACTACGAGCAGTACTTC.

This clonotype appeared many times. The V call is TRBV5-1, the J call TRBJ1-5; no definite D call. The V gene lost 4 bases and the J gene lost 5 bases, with 10 bases spanning the gap. Germline V gives CDR1 SGHRS, CDR2 YFSETQ. The CDR3 runs 13 residues. CDR3 nucleotide sequence: TGCGCCAGCAGCCCGTCTGGGGATCAGCCCCAGCATTTT. Protein product: CASSPSGDQPQHF.

This clonotype showed up just a few times. The V gene is TRBV14, the J gene TRBJ2-5; D call uncertain. V lost 4 bases, J lost 2 bases, and 11 bases lay in between. Germline V gene sequence: CDR1 SGHDN, CDR2 FVKESK. CDR3 length: 14 amino acids. CDR3 sequence: CASSPRWVQETQYF. The CDR3, as DNA: TGTGCCAGCAGCCCAAGATGGGTTCAAGAGACCCAGTACTTC. Supplemented by reference TRBV14 and TRBJ2-5, the full variable domain reads EAGVTQFPSHSVIEKGQTVTLRCDPISGHDNLYWYRRVMGKEIKFLLHFVKESKQDESGMPNNRFLAERTGGTYSTLKVQPAELEDSGVYFCASSPRWVQETQYFGPGTRLLVL.

The chain couples TRBV27 to TRBJ1-1; TRBD1 matches at 8 bases. CDR1 is MNHEY and CDR2 is SMNVEV in the germline V gene (reference sequence). J lost 3 bases, V lost 3 bases, and 9 bases had no gene match. The CDR3 length is 16 residues. The CDR3 protein is CASSFQGAGMHTEAFF. The DNA for the CDR3 is TGTGCCAGCAGTTTCCAGGGGGCGGGTATGCACACTGAAGCTTTCTTT.

V and J are TRBV2 and TRBJ2-3; D is perhaps TRBD1 (6 bases). The V and J ends lost 7 bases and 4 bases respectively, with 18 bases between them. CDR1 and CDR2 (germline): SNHLY, FYNNEI. The CDR3 totals 15 residues. The CDR3 reads CASTKRQASADTQYF. Here the CDR3 DNA reads TGTGCCAGCACGAAACGACAGGCGTCCGCAGATACGCAGTATTTT.